This record covers a single T cell receptor (beta chain). Seattle cases were enrolled at active infection and followed longitudinally. Per the original methods: Amplification of reference gene primers provided the estimated nucleated cell counts. Profiled with immunoSEQ multiplex PCR; TCRdb holds only in-frame clones, not every one. That table furnishes V, J and clone size, whereas the DNA furnished D and trimming. The sample carries around 140,000 clones, approximately 90% recorded once. The data were taken from a study of blood T cell repertoires in COVID-19. At the level of the study: Collection of acute and convalescent COVID-19 samples took place in the United States, Italy and Spain. Sample material is recorded as cDNA or gDNA derived from T cells, B-cell-depleted T cells, or PBMCs.

The junction had 11 bases not matched to a gene; V was cut back by 4 bases and J by 4 bases. The CDR3 consists of 16 residues. Germline V CDR1 and CDR2: SGDLS, YYNGEE. The material sequenced was peripheral blood. This rearrangement joins TRBV9 to TRBJ1-1, with 9 bases lining up with TRBD1. This receptor was identified in a human donor with COVID-19, enrolled during active disease. The donor label of this sample is uncertain. CDR3 nucleotides: TGTGCCAGCAGCTACCGGGACAGGGTTGGTAGCACTGAAGCTTTCTTT. Its protein product is CASSYRDRVGSTEAFF.